This TCR beta chain was found in a study of shared clonotypes between healthy human individuals. Terminally differentiated effector memory CD45RA+ cells were left out of the naive CD8 fraction, which was CD45RO-negative and positively selected for CCR7. TCRdb's table, derived via immunoSEQ multiplex PCR, lists solely in-frame clones and lacks some. The table includes 2 million or so clones, about 95% detected once. Sequencing used naive CD8+ T cells sorted from blood. This TCR came from a man aged 18-30 years in good health.

CDR3 in DNA: TGTGCCAGCAGCGAACGGTCAACTAATGAAAAACTGTTTTTT. Amino acid sequence: CASSERSTNEKLFF. This chain joins TRBV7-8 and TRBJ1-4; D not resolved. The CDR3 contains 14 residues. Per germline, CDR1 SGHVS and CDR2 FQNEAQ. Trimming took off 5 bases at V and 0 bases at J, with 7 bases between the two ends. Looking up the rest from reference TRBV7-8 and TRBJ1-4 gives the full variable domain: GAGVSQSPRYKVAKRGQDVALRCDPISGHVSLFWYQQALGQGPEFLTYFQNEAQLDKSGLPSDRFFAERPEGSVSTLKIQRTQQEDSAVYLCASSERSTNEKLFFGSGTQLSVL.